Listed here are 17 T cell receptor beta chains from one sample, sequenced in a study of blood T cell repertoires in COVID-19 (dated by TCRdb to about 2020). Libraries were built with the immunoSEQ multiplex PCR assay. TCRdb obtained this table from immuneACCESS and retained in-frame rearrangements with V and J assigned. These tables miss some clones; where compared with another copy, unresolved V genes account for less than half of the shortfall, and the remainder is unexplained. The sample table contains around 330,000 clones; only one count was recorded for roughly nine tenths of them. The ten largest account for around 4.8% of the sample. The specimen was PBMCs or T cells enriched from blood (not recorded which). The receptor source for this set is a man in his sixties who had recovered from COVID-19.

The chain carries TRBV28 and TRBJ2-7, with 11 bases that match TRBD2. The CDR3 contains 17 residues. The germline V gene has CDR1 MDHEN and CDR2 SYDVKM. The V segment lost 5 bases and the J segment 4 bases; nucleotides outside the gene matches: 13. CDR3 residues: CASSPRPGTSGPYEQYF. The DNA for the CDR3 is TGTGCCAGCAGTCCAAGGCCCGGGACTAGCGGCCCTTACGAGCAGTACTTC.

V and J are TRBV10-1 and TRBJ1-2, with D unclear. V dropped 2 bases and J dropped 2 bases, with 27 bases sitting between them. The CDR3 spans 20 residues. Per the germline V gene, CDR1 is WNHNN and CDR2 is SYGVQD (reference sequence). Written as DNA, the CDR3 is TGCGCCAGCAGTGAGAGGTGCTCGTTGTGGAGGGTTGAGAGAAACTATGGCTACACCTTC. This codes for CASSERCSLWRVERNYGYTF.

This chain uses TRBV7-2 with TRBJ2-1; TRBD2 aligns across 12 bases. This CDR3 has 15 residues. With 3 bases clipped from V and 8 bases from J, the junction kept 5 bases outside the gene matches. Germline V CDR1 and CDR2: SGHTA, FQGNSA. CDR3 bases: TGTGCCAGCAGCTTTGGACTAGCGGGAAGGGATGAGCAGTTCTTC. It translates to CASSFGLAGRDEQFF.

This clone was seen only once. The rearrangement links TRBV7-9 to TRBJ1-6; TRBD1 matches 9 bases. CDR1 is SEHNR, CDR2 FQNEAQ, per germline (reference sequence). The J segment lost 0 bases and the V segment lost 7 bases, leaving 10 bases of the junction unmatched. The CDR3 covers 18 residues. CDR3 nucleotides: TGTGCCAGCACCCCACAGGGGGCGGAAATCTCCTATAATTCACCCCTCCACTTT. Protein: CASTPQGAEISYNSPLHF.

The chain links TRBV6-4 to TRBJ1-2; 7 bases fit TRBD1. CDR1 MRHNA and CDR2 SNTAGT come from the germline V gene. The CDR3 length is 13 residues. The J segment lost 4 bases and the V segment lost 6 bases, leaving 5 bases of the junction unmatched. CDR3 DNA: TGTGCCAGCAGCCGAGGGGGCAGCTATGGCTACACCTTC. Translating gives CASSRGGSYGYTF.

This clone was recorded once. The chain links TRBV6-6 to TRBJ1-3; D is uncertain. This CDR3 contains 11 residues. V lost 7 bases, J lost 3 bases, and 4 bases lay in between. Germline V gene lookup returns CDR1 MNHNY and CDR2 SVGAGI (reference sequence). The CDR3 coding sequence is TGTGCCAGCACAGATGGAAACACCATATATTTT. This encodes CASTDGNTIYF.

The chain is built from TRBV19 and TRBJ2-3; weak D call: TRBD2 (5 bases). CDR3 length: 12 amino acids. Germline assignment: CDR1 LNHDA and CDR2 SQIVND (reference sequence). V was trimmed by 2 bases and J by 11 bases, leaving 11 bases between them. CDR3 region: CASSILGEGQYF. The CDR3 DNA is TGTGCCAGTAGTATACTTGGCGAGGGGCAGTATTTT.

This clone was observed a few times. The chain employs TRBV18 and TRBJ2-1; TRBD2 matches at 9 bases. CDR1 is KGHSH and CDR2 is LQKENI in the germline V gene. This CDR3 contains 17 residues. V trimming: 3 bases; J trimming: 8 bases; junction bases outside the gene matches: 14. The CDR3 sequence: CASSPPKVAGAQDEQFF. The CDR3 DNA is TGTGCCAGCTCACCCCCAAAAGTAGCGGGAGCTCAGGATGAGCAGTTCTTC.

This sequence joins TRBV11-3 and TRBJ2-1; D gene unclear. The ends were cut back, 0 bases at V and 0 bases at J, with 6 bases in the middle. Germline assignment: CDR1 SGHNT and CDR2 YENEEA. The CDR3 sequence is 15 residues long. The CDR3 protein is CASSLDSSSYNEQFF. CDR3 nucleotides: TGTGCCAGCAGCTTAGACTCGAGCTCCTACAATGAGCAGTTCTTC.

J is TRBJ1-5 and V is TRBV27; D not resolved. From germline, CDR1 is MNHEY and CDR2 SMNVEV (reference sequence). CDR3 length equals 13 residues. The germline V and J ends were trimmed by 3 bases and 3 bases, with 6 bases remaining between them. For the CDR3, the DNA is TGTGCCAGCAGTTTCCGGGTCAATCAGCCCCAGCATTTT. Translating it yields CASSFRVNQPQHF.

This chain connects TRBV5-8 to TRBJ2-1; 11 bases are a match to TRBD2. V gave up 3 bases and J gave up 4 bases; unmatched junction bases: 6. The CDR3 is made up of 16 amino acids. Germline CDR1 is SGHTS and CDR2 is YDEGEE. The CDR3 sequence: CASSYKGLAGYNEQFF. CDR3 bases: TGTGCCAGCAGCTATAAAGGACTAGCGGGTTACAATGAGCAGTTCTTC.

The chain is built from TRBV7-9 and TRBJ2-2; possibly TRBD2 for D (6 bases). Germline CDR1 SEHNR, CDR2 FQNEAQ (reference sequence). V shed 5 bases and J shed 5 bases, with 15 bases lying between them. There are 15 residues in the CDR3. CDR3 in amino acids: CASSPTGVRTGELFF. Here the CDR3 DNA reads TGTGCCAGCAGCCCCACGGGGGTGAGAACCGGGGAGCTGTTTTTT.

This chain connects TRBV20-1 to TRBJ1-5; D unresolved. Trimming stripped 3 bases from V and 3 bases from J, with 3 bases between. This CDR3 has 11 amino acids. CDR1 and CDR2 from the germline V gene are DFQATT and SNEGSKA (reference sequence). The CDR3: CSASHNQPQHF. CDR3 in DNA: TGCAGTGCTAGTCACAATCAGCCCCAGCATTTT.

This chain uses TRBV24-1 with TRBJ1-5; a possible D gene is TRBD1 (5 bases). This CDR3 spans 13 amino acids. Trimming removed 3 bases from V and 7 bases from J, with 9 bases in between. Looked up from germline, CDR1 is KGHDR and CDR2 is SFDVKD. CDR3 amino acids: CATSDRWGQPQHF. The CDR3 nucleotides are TGTGCCACCAGTGATAGATGGGGCCAGCCCCAGCATTTT.

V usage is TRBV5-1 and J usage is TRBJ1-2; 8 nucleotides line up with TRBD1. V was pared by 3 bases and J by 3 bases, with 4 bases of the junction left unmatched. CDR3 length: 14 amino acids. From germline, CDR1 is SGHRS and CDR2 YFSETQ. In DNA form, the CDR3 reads TGCGCCAGCAGCTCCGGACAGGGACACTATGGCTACACCTTC. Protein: CASSSGQGHYGYTF.

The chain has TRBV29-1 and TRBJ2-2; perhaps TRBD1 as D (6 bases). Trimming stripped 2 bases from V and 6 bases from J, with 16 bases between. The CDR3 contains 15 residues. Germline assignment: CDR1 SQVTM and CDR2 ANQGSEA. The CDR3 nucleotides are TGCAGCGTTGAACTCCAGGGGTTTATCCCCGGGGAGCTGTTTTTT. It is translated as CSVELQGFIPGELFF.

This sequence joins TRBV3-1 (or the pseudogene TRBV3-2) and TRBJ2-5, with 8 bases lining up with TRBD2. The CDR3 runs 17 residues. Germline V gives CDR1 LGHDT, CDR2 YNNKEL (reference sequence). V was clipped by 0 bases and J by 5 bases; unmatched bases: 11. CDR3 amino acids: CASSQDPAGARAETQYF. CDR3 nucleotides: TGTGCCAGCAGCCAAGATCCAGCGGGAGCCCGGGCGGAGACCCAGTACTTC.